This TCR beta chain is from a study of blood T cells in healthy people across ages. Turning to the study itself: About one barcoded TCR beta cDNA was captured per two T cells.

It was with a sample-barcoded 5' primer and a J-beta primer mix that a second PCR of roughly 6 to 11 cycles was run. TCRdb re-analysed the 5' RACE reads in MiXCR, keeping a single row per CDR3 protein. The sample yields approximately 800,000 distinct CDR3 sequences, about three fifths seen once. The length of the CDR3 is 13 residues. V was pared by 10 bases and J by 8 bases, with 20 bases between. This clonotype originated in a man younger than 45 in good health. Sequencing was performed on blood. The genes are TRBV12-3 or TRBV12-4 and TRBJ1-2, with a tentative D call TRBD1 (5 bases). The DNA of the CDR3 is TGTGCCACGCGGACATTATTCAGTGACGGCTACACCTTC. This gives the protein CATRTLFSDGYTF.